This T cell receptor (beta chain) was identified during a study of blood T cell repertoires in COVID-19. Trimming shortened V by 5 bases and J by 0 bases, and 17 bases separated the two germline ends. Germline V gene sequence: CDR1 SEHNR, CDR2 FQNEAQ (reference sequence). The CDR3 sequence is 18 residues long. The protocol was immunoSEQ multiplex PCR, while the TCRdb copy is restricted to in-frame clones and leaves out a portion. The sample shows about 150,000 clones, about 80% of them seen only once. The sequencing input was peripheral blood. The chain recombines TRBV7-9 with TRBJ2-6, with TRBD2 as a possible D gene (5 bases). The source of this sequence is a woman aged 60-75 years with acute or convalescent COVID-19. The DNA of the CDR3 is TGTGCCAGCAGCACACGTCGGGGAACCAGCTCTGGGGCCAACGTCCTGACTTTC. It is translated as CASSTRRGTSSGANVLTF.